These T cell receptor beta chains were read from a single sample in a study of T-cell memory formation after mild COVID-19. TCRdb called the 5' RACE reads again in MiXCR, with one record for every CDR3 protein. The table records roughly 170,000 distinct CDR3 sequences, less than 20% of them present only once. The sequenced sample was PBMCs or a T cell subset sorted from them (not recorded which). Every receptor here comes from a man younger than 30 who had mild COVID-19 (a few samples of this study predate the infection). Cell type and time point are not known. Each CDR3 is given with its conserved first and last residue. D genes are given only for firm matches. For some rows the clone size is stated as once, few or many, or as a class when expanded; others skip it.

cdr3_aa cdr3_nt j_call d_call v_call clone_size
CASSHSLAGGLSGANVLTF TGCGCCAGCAGCCACTCCCTAGCGGGGGGCCTCTCTGGGGCCAACGTCCTGACTTTC TRBJ2-6 TRBD2 TRBV4-3 NA
CASSPDEKLFF TGTGCCAGCAGCCCCGATGAAAAACTGTTTTTT TRBJ1-4 NA TRBV7-9 NA
CASSSPGQGDYGYTF TGTGCCAGCAGCTCTCCGGGACAGGGTGACTATGGCTACACCTTC TRBJ1-2 TRBD1 TRBV7-2 few
CASSYSGQGKETQYF TGTGCCAGCAGTTACTCAGGGCAGGGAAAAGAGACCCAGTACTTC TRBJ2-5 NA TRBV6-2/TRBV6-3 NA
CASSVGRGHVGETQYF TGTGCCAGCAGCGTAGGAAGGGGGCACGTTGGAGAGACCCAGTACTTC TRBJ2-5 TRBD1 TRBV9 few
CASSLGVRVNTEAFF TGTGCCAGCAGCTTAGGCGTCAGAGTGAACACTGAAGCTTTCTTT TRBJ1-1 NA TRBV7-8 many
CASSALNQPQHF TGTGCCAGCAGCGCGCTCAATCAGCCCCAGCATTTT TRBJ1-5 NA TRBV7-2 few
CAISEQIYKNTEAFF TGTGCCATCAGTGAGCAAATCTACAAGAACACTGAAGCTTTCTTT TRBJ1-1 NA TRBV10-3 few
CSAAFSGQGVIRGYTF TGCAGTGCTGCATTCTCAGGACAGGGTGTTATCCGTGGCTACACCTTC TRBJ1-2 TRBD1 TRBV20-1 few
CSVQGRTTDTQYF TGCAGCGTACAGGGCAGGACCACAGATACGCAGTATTTT TRBJ2-3 NA TRBV29-1 NA
CASSRADQNTEAFF TGTGCCAGCAGCCGGGCCGACCAAAACACTGAAGCTTTCTTT TRBJ1-1 NA TRBV28 NA
CASSFGDRFLYF TGTGCCAGCAGTTTTGGGGACAGATTTTTGTACTTC TRBJ2-5 TRBD1 TRBV27 many
CASSFQTSELQTQYF TGTGCCAGCAGCTTCCAGACTAGCGAGTTACAGACCCAGTACTTC TRBJ2-5 TRBD2 TRBV7-9 few
CASSPRPTQKETQYF TGCGCCAGCAGCCCGAGACCGACCCAAAAGGAGACCCAGTACTTC TRBJ2-5 NA TRBV5-1 NA
CASSLLGGANYGYTF TGTGCCAGCAGTTTACTAGGGGGAGCTAACTATGGCTACACCTTC TRBJ1-2 NA TRBV12-3/TRBV12-4 few
CSVDGGGPSYEQYF TGCAGCGTTGACGGCGGGGGGCCCTCCTACGAGCAGTACTTC TRBJ2-7 TRBD2 TRBV29-1 few
CASRLAGELFF TGTGCCAGCAGGTTAGCAGGGGAGCTGTTTTTT TRBJ2-2 NA TRBV28 NA
CASSVFAGEYQETQYF TGTGCCAGCAGCGTTTTCGCGGGGGAGTACCAAGAGACCCAGTACTTC TRBJ2-5 TRBD2 TRBV9 NA
CASSPNRETTQYF TGTGCCAGCAGCCCCAACAGGGAAACGACCCAGTACTTC TRBJ2-5 NA TRBV7-3 NA
CASSLGTGRNTGELFF TGTGCCAGCAGCCTGGGGACAGGCCGGAACACCGGGGAGCTGTTTTTT TRBJ2-2 TRBD1 TRBV11-2 few
CASSYPPPLDRTDTQYF TGTGCCAGCAGCTACCCCCCCCCGCTGGACCGCACAGATACGCAGTATTTT TRBJ2-3 NA TRBV7-2 few
CAISDRGGNTEAFF TGTGCCATCAGTGATAGAGGGGGGAACACTGAAGCTTTCTTT TRBJ1-1 NA TRBV10-3 NA
CASSLGLWTGELFF TGTGCCAGCAGTCTGGGCCTATGGACCGGGGAGCTGTTTTTT TRBJ2-2 NA TRBV7-3 many
CASSWRQGSMEEQFF TGCGCCAGCAGTTGGAGACAGGGGAGCATGGAGGAGCAGTTCTTC TRBJ2-1 TRBD1 TRBV5-1 NA
CASSDRTQETQYF TGCGCCAGCAGCGACCGGACCCAAGAGACCCAGTACTTC TRBJ2-5 NA TRBV5-1 few
CASRTGGLTYEQYF TGTGCCAGCAGGACGGGGGGACTTACCTACGAGCAGTACTTC TRBJ2-7 TRBD2 TRBV28 NA
CATRRGQPTYNSPLHF TGTGCCACCAGAAGGGGGCAGCCCACCTATAATTCACCCCTCCACTTT TRBJ1-6 TRBD1 TRBV24-1 few
CASSLGSGVGYEQYF TGCGCCAGCAGCTTGGGTAGCGGGGTTGGCTACGAGCAGTACTTC TRBJ2-7 TRBD2 TRBV5-1 NA
CASSPRGVTDTQYF TGTGCCAGCAGTCCCCGGGGGGTCACAGATACGCAGTATTTT TRBJ2-3 TRBD2 TRBV9 few
CATSDFDTYEQYF TGTGCCACCAGTGATTTCGACACGTACGAGCAGTACTTC TRBJ2-7 NA TRBV24-1 NA
CASSQPRQGQGTGANVLTF TGTGCCAGCAGTCAACCTCGACAGGGACAAGGAACTGGGGCCAACGTCCTGACTTTC TRBJ2-6 TRBD1 TRBV28 NA
CASSSPRTGATDTQYF TGTGCCAGCAGTTCCCCCAGGACAGGGGCCACAGATACGCAGTATTTT TRBJ2-3 TRBD1 TRBV12-3/TRBV12-4 few
CASSHRQGPDTGELFF TGTGCCAGCAGTCACCGACAGGGACCAGACACCGGGGAGCTGTTTTTT TRBJ2-2 TRBD1 TRBV7-3 many
CASSNQETQYF TGTGCCAGCAGCAACCAAGAGACCCAGTACTTC TRBJ2-5 NA TRBV5-6 many
CASSVVADTQYF TGTGCCAGCAGCGTAGTAGCAGATACGCAGTATTTT TRBJ2-3 NA TRBV9 many
CASSLAPQARDTQYF TGTGCCAGCAGCTTAGCCCCCCAGGCAAGAGATACGCAGTATTTT TRBJ2-3 NA TRBV7-7 NA
CASGDRETQYF TGTGCCAGCGGAGACCGAGAGACCCAGTACTTC TRBJ2-5 NA TRBV6-2/TRBV6-3 NA
CASSHGIEQYF TGTGCCAGCAGCCACGGGATCGAGCAGTACTTC TRBJ2-7 NA TRBV11-2 NA
CASSYLGGSDTQYF TGTGCCAGCAGTTACCTCGGAGGGTCAGATACGCAGTATTTT TRBJ2-3 NA TRBV6-5 NA
CASSSGRDQPQHF TGTGCCAGCAGCTCAGGGAGGGACCAGCCCCAGCATTTT TRBJ1-5 NA TRBV5-6 NA
CSARVGTGGTGANVLTF TGCAGTGCTAGAGTTGGGACAGGGGGAACTGGGGCCAACGTCCTGACTTTC TRBJ2-6 TRBD1 TRBV20-1 NA
CASSVPVIGGTDEQFF TGTGCCAGCAGCGTTCCGGTTATTGGGGGTACCGATGAGCAGTTCTTC TRBJ2-1 NA TRBV9 NA
CASRPRASNEKLFF TGCGCCAGCAGACCGAGGGCATCTAATGAAAAACTGTTTTTT TRBJ1-4 NA TRBV5-1 few
CASSLWRGNTDTQYF TGTGCCAGCAGTTTGTGGAGGGGGAACACAGATACGCAGTATTTT TRBJ2-3 NA TRBV12-3/TRBV12-4 NA
CASSAHRDRVRSSPLHF TGTGCCAGCAGCGCCCATCGGGACAGGGTGCGGAGTTCACCCCTCCACTTT TRBJ1-6 TRBD1 TRBV9 NA
CSGQQGARDTQYF TGCAGCGGACAACAGGGGGCGAGGGATACGCAGTATTTT TRBJ2-3 TRBD1 TRBV29-1 NA
CASSEVGGMPPLHF TGTGCCAGCAGTGAAGTGGGAGGGATGCCACCCCTCCACTTT TRBJ1-6 NA TRBV2 NA
CASSRIRRETESYGYTF TGTGCCAGCAGCCGGATCAGACGGGAGACAGAGTCCTATGGCTACACCTTC TRBJ1-2 NA TRBV7-2 NA
CASRTTSPETQYF TGTGCCAGCAGGACCACTAGCCCGGAGACCCAGTACTTC TRBJ2-5 NA TRBV11-2 NA
CAIQGGLMADTQYF TGTGCCATACAGGGGGGACTGATGGCAGATACGCAGTATTTT TRBJ2-3 TRBD1 TRBV10-3 NA
CAWSPPGGVGKLFF TGTGCCTGGAGTCCTCCGGGGGGAGTAGGAAAACTGTTTTTT TRBJ1-4 NA TRBV30 NA
CSAGGGKAEQFF TGCAGTGCTGGAGGGGGAAAGGCGGAGCAGTTCTTC TRBJ2-1 NA TRBV20-1 NA
CASSEPNTEAFF TGTGCCAGCAGTGAGCCGAACACTGAAGCTTTCTTT TRBJ1-1 NA TRBV25-1 many
CASSLLGYEQYF TGCGCCAGCAGCTTATTAGGCTACGAGCAGTACTTC TRBJ2-7 NA TRBV5-1 few
CASSVDRSTGTQYF TGTGCCAGCAGCGTAGATAGGTCTACAGGGACCCAGTACTTC TRBJ2-5 NA TRBV9 few
CASSLRGQGYGYTF TGTGCCAGCAGTTTACGGGGACAGGGGTATGGCTACACCTTC TRBJ1-2 TRBD1 TRBV12-3/TRBV12-4 NA
CSARRTEAFF TGCAGTGCTAGGCGGACTGAAGCTTTCTTT TRBJ1-1 NA TRBV20-1 few